One sample yielded the 19 T cell receptor beta chains listed below, sequenced in a study of radiotherapy plus CTLA-4 blockade in lung cancer. Using immunoSEQ multiplex PCR, the repertoire was profiled, and TCRdb retains in-frame clones only, with some absent. Altogether some 40,000 clones are present, approximately 80% being singletons, with the ten largest covering about 2.7%. Source: peripheral blood, taken from a patient treated with radiotherapy plus ipilimumab. Every receptor here comes from a human donor with non-small cell lung cancer whose response to radiotherapy plus ipilimumab could not be evaluated.

This chain links TRBV6-5 with TRBJ1-2; 8 bases match TRBD1. The germline gives CDR1 MNHEY, CDR2 SVGAGI. There are 14 residues in the CDR3. Trimming took 7 bases from V and 4 from J; bases not matched to a gene: 8. The CDR3 bases are TGTGCCAGCACCCCCGGACAGGGATCCTATGGCTACACCTTC. Translation gives CASTPGQGSYGYTF.

The chain carries TRBV18 and TRBJ2-1, with TRBD2 identical over 10 bases. The CDR3 consists of 14 residues. The V segment lost 5 bases and the J segment 5 bases; nucleotides outside the gene matches: 3. From germline, CDR1 is KGHSH and CDR2 LQKENI. The CDR3 region is CASSFTSGNNEQFF. The CDR3 DNA reads TGTGCCAGCTCATTTACTAGCGGGAACAATGAGCAGTTCTTC. Full variable domain (rest looked up from reference TRBV18 and TRBJ2-1): NAGVMQNPRHLVRRRGQEARLRCSPMKGHSHVYWYRQLPEEGLKFMVYLQKENIIDESGMPKERFSAEFPKEGPSILRIQQVVRGDSAAYFCASSFTSGNNEQFFGPGTRLTVL.

The gene calls are TRBV5-1 and TRBJ2-7; TRBD1 is a possible D gene (5 bases). Germline loops: CDR1 SGHRS, CDR2 YFSETQ. Trimming removed 1 base at V and 5 bases at J, with 10 bases between. The CDR3 sequence is 13 residues long. CDR3: CASSLQGPDEQYF. The CDR3 coding sequence is TGCGCCAGCAGCTTGCAGGGTCCCGACGAGCAGTACTTC.

CDR3 residues: CASSSGSVAGGYETQYF. CDR3 in DNA: TGCGCCAGCAGCTCGGGTTCGGTGGCAGGGGGTTATGAGACCCAGTACTTC. The rearrangement links TRBV5-1 to TRBJ2-5, with 7 bases fitting TRBD1. V shed 3 bases and J 5 bases; nucleotides not matched to a gene: 16. CDR3 length: 17 amino acids. Germline values: CDR1 SGHRS, CDR2 YFSETQ. The entire variable domain, with the rest obtained from reference TRBV5-1 and TRBJ2-5, is as follows: KAGVTQTPRYLIKTRGQQVTLSCSPISGHRSVSWYQQTPGQGLQFLFEYFSETQRNKGNFPGRFSGRQFSNSRSEMNVSTLELGDSALYLCASSSGSVAGGYETQYFGPGTRLLVL.

This sequence joins TRBV9 and TRBJ2-1; tentatively, D is TRBD1 (6 bases). Trimming stripped 1 base from V and 8 bases from J, with 7 bases between. The CDR3 is made up of 12 amino acids. CDR1 and CDR2 (germline): SGDLS, YYNGEE. CDR3 region: CASSVQGYEQFF. Here the CDR3 DNA reads TGTGCCAGCAGCGTACAGGGGTATGAGCAGTTCTTC.

The genes are TRBV6-5 and TRBJ2-7; the match to TRBD1 covers 8 bases. V was clipped by 0 bases and J by 7 bases; unmatched bases: 11. CDR1 and CDR2 (germline): MNHEY, SVGAGI. The CDR3 consists of 16 residues. In DNA form, the CDR3 reads TGTGCCAGCAGTTACTCTCGGACAGGGACCCAGGGGGAGCAGTACTTC. Encoded protein: CASSYSRTGTQGEQYF.

The J gene is TRBJ2-1, the V gene TRBV9, with 8 bases that match TRBD2. Trimming took 8 bases from V and 7 from J; bases not matched to a gene: 11. CDR1 is SGDLS, CDR2 YYNGEE, per germline. This CDR3 contains 14 residues. CDR3 DNA sequence: TGTGCCAGTACCCGGGGGGGTTTAGGGAATGAGCAGTTCTTC. Its protein product is CASTRGGLGNEQFF.

The chain uses TRBV7-6 and TRBJ2-3, with 14 positions matching TRBD2. Germline-derived CDR1 and CDR2 are SGHVS and FNYEAQ. The CDR3 has 16 amino acids. The junction had 3 bases not matched to a gene; V was cut back by 5 bases and J by 2 bases. CDR3 in amino acids: CASSTTSGGATDTQYF. DNA of the CDR3: TGTGCCAGCAGCACGACTAGCGGGGGGGCCACAGATACGCAGTATTTT.

The chain uses TRBV6-1 and TRBJ1-1, with 8 bases matching TRBD1. Germline lookup yields CDR1 MNHNS and CDR2 SASEGT. The CDR3 contains 14 residues. Trimming at V came to 7 bases and at J to 1 base, leaving 5 bases not matched to a gene. The CDR3 DNA reads as TGTGCCAGCACTCTCGGGACAGGGAACACTGAAGCTTTCTTT. Encoded protein: CASTLGTGNTEAFF.

The table lists this clone with a few counts. This chain joins TRBV7-3 and TRBJ1-3; 11 positions match TRBD1. Per germline, CDR1 SGHTA and CDR2 FQGTGA. The CDR3 is made up of 16 amino acids. Trimming removed 4 bases from V and 0 bases from J; junction bases left unmatched: 2. The CDR3 region has the DNA TGTGCCAGCAGCTACGGGACAGGGGGCTCTGGAAACACCATATATTTT. This encodes CASSYGTGGSGNTIYF.

CDR3 residues: CASRTSGRAEQFF. The CDR3 nucleotides read TGTGCCAGCAGGACTAGCGGGAGGGCTGAGCAGTTCTTC. This rearrangement joins TRBV6-1 to TRBJ2-1; 14 bases agree with TRBD2. V trimming: 6 bases; J trimming: 9 bases; junction bases outside the gene matches: 1. The CDR3 has 13 amino acids. Germline V gene data show CDR1 as MNHNS and CDR2 as SASEGT.

J is TRBJ2-1 and V is TRBV5-1, with D possibly being TRBD2 (6 bases). V lost 6 bases to trimming and J lost 8 bases, with 18 bases between them. The CDR3 consists of 14 residues. Per germline, CDR1 SGHRS and CDR2 YFSETQ. This CDR3 reads CASTPGDPGDEQFF. The CDR3 coding sequence is TGCGCCAGCACCCCGGGGGACCCGGGGGATGAGCAGTTCTTC.

V usage is TRBV7-2 and J usage is TRBJ1-2; 7 positions match TRBD1. Germline lookup yields CDR1 SGHTA and CDR2 FQGNSA. V shed 2 bases and J 9 bases; nucleotides not matched to a gene: 6. CDR3 size: 13 residues. CDR3 residues: CASSLPGQRSYTF. In DNA, the CDR3 is TGTGCCAGCAGCTTACCGGGACAGAGGAGCTACACCTTC.

The chain couples TRBV7-2 to TRBJ2-5, with a tentative D call TRBD1 (6 bases). CDR1 is SGHTA, CDR2 FQGNSA, per germline. Trimming left V 8 bases short and J 2 bases short, with 18 bases between. The CDR3 length is 15 residues. CDR3 in amino acids: CASSRSGTLQETQYF. As DNA, the CDR3 is TGTGCCAGCTCTCGTTCCGGGACACTTCAAGAGACCCAGTACTTC.

V usage is TRBV7-9 and J usage is TRBJ1-4; a possible D gene is TRBD1 (5 bases). This CDR3 spans 16 amino acids. Trimming removed 5 bases from V and 2 bases from J, with 15 bases in between. The germline V gene has CDR1 SEHNR and CDR2 FQNEAQ (reference sequence). The CDR3 protein is CASSPGGTGTNEKLFF. CDR3 nucleotide sequence: TGTGCCAGCAGCCCAGGCGGGACGGGCACTAATGAAAAACTGTTTTTT.

The chain combines TRBV5-6 with TRBJ1-2; TRBD1 aligns across 9 bases. V gave up 4 bases and J gave up 8 bases; unmatched junction bases: 15. This CDR3 has 16 amino acids. Germline loops: CDR1 SGHDT, CDR2 YYEEEE. Written as DNA, the CDR3 is TGTGCCAGCAGCCCGGGGACAGGGAGGGCCCTTTGGGGCTACACCTTC. It encodes CASSPGTGRALWGYTF.

The chain uses TRBV5-1 and TRBJ1-2; D remains unclear. The CDR3 sequence is 13 residues long. Deletions cut 0 bases from V and 4 bases from J, with 7 bases between. Germline CDR1 and CDR2: SGHRS and YFSETQ. The CDR3 loop reads CASSLDGIYGYTF. In DNA, the CDR3 is TGCGCCAGCAGCTTGGACGGGATCTATGGCTACACCTTC.

V is TRBV5-6 and J is TRBJ2-3; 11 bases match TRBD2. The CDR3 length is 17 residues. V dropped 4 bases and J dropped 4; count of bases not matched to a gene: 11. Germline CDR1 is SGHDT and CDR2 is YYEEEE. The CDR3 loop is CASSGGLAVWGPDTQYF. In nucleotides, the CDR3 is TGTGCCAGCAGCGGGGGACTAGCGGTTTGGGGGCCAGATACGCAGTATTTT.

The chain uses TRBV19 and TRBJ2-7, with 10 bases identical to TRBD2. V shed 8 bases and J 0 bases; nucleotides not matched to a gene: 7. CDR1 is LNHDA, CDR2 SQIVND, per germline (reference sequence). CDR3 length: 15 residues. The CDR3 sequence is CASGGLAESSYEQYF. The CDR3, as DNA: TGTGCCAGTGGCGGACTAGCGGAAAGCTCCTACGAGCAGTACTTC.